This note documents a single TCR beta chain sequence. Antigen specificity is unknown. The source of the sample is a study of T cells in Graves' hyperthyroidism and ophthalmopathy. The germline V gene has CDR1 SGHRS and CDR2 YFSETQ. Trimming took off 2 bases at V and 3 bases at J, with 14 bases between the two ends. This CDR3 region has 15 residues. Thyroid ultrasound, orbital computed tomography, clinical symptoms, and serum thyroxine and TRAb underpinned diagnoses. Regarding the study as a whole: Ophthalmopathy prediction by the model preceded onset by a median approximately 6.1 months.

The source material, RNA transcripts, was used to amplify TCR beta CDR3 regions. When the TCR CDR3 underwent first-round RT-PCR, the HTBI primer set was used. TCRdb processed the multiplex PCR reads anew with MiXCR; each CDR3 protein has one entry. This table holds roughly 500,000 distinct CDR3 sequences, approximately 48% found once. Sequences were obtained from peripheral blood or thyroid tissue (not recorded which). The clonotype comes from an adult woman with Graves' disease, either hyperthyroidism or ophthalmopathy (not recorded which). This chain links TRBV5-1 with TRBJ1-1; D is ambiguous. The CDR3 DNA follows: TGCGCCAGCAGCTTAAGAGGGTTTACGGACACTGAAGCTTTCTTT. Translated: CASSLRGFTDTEAFF.